The 26 T cell receptor beta chains presented below share a single source sample, sequenced in a study of blood T cell repertoires in COVID-19. Produced via immunoSEQ multiplex PCR; TCRdb's table is partial and in-frame only. This table holds 65,000 to 90,000 clones, 89% found once. Sequences were obtained from peripheral blood. Receptor source: a man over 45 with acute or convalescent COVID-19.

The gene calls are TRBV7-9 and TRBJ2-2, with a possible D match to TRBD2 (5 bases). V was shortened by 2 bases and J by 7 bases, with 14 bases between the two germline ends. This CDR3 has 15 residues. Germline loops: CDR1 SEHNR, CDR2 FQNEAQ (reference sequence). CDR3 amino acids: CASSLLGPRGGELFF. Here the CDR3 DNA reads TGTGCCAGCAGCTTACTGGGCCCACGGGGCGGGGAGCTGTTTTTT.

Remarks on this clone: One end of the junction varies from germline; a read error may be responsible. The chain recombines TRBV5-1 with TRBJ2-3, with TRBD2 matching 9 bases. The CDR3 is made up of 14 amino acids. Germline CDR1 and CDR2: SGHRS and YFSETQ. The CDR3 coding sequence is TGCGCCAGCAGCCCGGGGACTAGCTCTCAAATGCAGTGTTTT. Protein sequence: CASSPGTSSQMQCF. The full variable domain, with the rest looked up from reference TRBV5-1 and TRBJ2-3, is KAGVTQTPRYLIKTRGQQVTLSCSPISGHRSVSWYQQTPGQGLQFLFEYFSETQRNKGNFPGRFSGRQFSNSRSEMNVSTLELGDSALYLCASSPGTSSQMQCFGPGTRLTVL.

This sequence joins TRBV9 and TRBJ1-1, with 9 positions matching TRBD1. CDR1 and CDR2 from the germline V gene are SGDLS and YYNGEE. The CDR3 has 14 residues. J gave up 4 bases and V 4 bases, and 5 bases lay outside the gene matches. In DNA, the CDR3 is TGTGCCAGCAGCCGGACAGGGGACGGCACTGAAGCTTTCTTT. Translated, it gives CASSRTGDGTEAFF.

The V call is TRBV3-1 (or the pseudogene TRBV3-2), the J call TRBJ1-5; 9 bases align to TRBD1. Germline CDR1 is LGHDT and CDR2 is YNNKEL (reference sequence). After removal of 4 bases from V and 2 bases from J, the junction contained 6 bases not matched to a gene. The CDR3 is 16 amino acids. This chain's CDR3 is CASSPNRGLGNQPQHF. CDR3 DNA sequence: TGTGCCAGCAGCCCGAACAGGGGGCTGGGCAATCAGCCCCAGCATTTT.

This chain uses TRBV4-1 with TRBJ2-2, with 7 bases matching TRBD1. Germline V lookup: CDR1 MGHRA, CDR2 YSYEKL. Trimming at V came to 1 base and at J to 4 bases, leaving 6 bases not matched to a gene. The CDR3 has 16 residues. The DNA for the CDR3 is TGCGCCAGCAGCCAAGCAAAGGGGGCCGGCACCGGGGAGCTGTTTTTT. It codes for CASSQAKGAGTGELFF.

The chain recombines TRBV12-5 with TRBJ2-2, with 8 positions matching TRBD2. V trimming: 3 bases; J trimming: 5 bases; junction bases outside the gene matches: 2. Germline values: CDR1 LGHNT, CDR2 FRNRAP. The CDR3 runs to 14 residues. The CDR3 sequence is CASGFAGGTGELFF. The CDR3 DNA sequence: TGTGCTAGTGGTTTTGCGGGGGGTACCGGGGAGCTGTTTTTT.

The chain recombines TRBV5-8 with TRBJ1-2, with D tentatively TRBD1 (6 bases). This CDR3 has 14 residues. V was cut by 2 bases and J by 4 bases, with 12 bases left in between. CDR1 SGHTS and CDR2 YDEGEE come from the germline V gene. CDR3 nucleotides: TGTGCCAGCAGCTTAAATCAGGGGACCTATGGCTACACCTTC. Translating gives CASSLNQGTYGYTF.

The V call is TRBV6-6, the J call TRBJ1-3, with D unclear. CDR3 length: 16 amino acids. The ends were cut back, 2 bases at V and 2 bases at J, with 13 bases in the middle. Germline CDR1 is MNHNY and CDR2 is SVGAGI (reference sequence). CDR3 region: CASSYGGGQAGNTIYF. As DNA, the CDR3 is TGTGCCAGCAGTTACGGAGGAGGCCAGGCTGGAAACACCATATATTTT.

The CDR3 region has the DNA TGTGCCAGCAGTTTCTCGGGCTCCTATAATTCACCCCTCCACTTT. Translating gives CASSFSGSYNSPLHF. The V call is TRBV28, the J call TRBJ1-6; unclear D gene. The CDR3 contains 15 residues. Germline V gives CDR1 MDHEN, CDR2 SYDVKM. Trimming left V 3 bases short and J 0 bases short, with 6 bases between. Together with reference TRBV28 and TRBJ1-6, the CDR3 gives the full variable domain: DVKVTQSSRYLVKRTGEKVFLECVQDMDHENMFWYRQDPGLGLRLIYFSYDVKMKEKGDIPEGYSVSREKKERFSLILESASTNQTSMYLCASSFSGSYNSPLHFGNGTRLTVT.

The rearrangement links TRBV5-6 to TRBJ1-3; 7 bases match TRBD1. The ends lost 4 bases at V and 0 bases at J; junction bases unmatched: 13. Germline V CDR1 and CDR2: SGHDT, YYEEEE. The CDR3 is 18 amino acids. DNA for the CDR3: TGTGCCAGCAGCCCCCTGGGGGCAGGGGGAAGCTCTGGAAACACCATATATTTT. Protein: CASSPLGAGGSSGNTIYF.

The V gene is TRBV28, the J gene TRBJ1-1; TRBD1 might be the D (5 bases). V was pared by 4 bases and J by 9 bases, with 12 bases between. The CDR3 totals 12 residues. The germline V gene has CDR1 MDHEN and CDR2 SYDVKM. The DNA for the CDR3 is TGTGCCAGCAGTTCTATAAGGACAAAAGCTTTCTTT. It codes for CASSSIRTKAFF.

The CDR3 sequence: CASSPSLIGTEAFF. For the CDR3, the DNA is TGTGCCAGCAGCCCCAGTTTAATCGGGACTGAAGCTTTCTTT. J is TRBJ1-1 and V is TRBV2, with unresolved D. V lost 6 bases and J lost 5, with 16 bases in between. CDR1 and CDR2 from the germline V gene are SNHLY and FYNNEI. The CDR3 totals 14 residues.

This chain connects TRBV19 to TRBJ2-2, with 8 bases that match TRBD2. CDR1 is LNHDA and CDR2 is SQIVND in the germline V gene (reference sequence). The V gene end was trimmed by 3 bases and the J gene end by 4 bases; junction bases not matched to a gene: 4. The CDR3 sequence is 15 residues long. CDR3 nucleotide sequence: TGTGCCAGTAGTATTGCGGGGGGAAGCACCGGGGAGCTGTTTTTT. Protein: CASSIAGGSTGELFF.

The chain combines TRBV28 with TRBJ1-2; weak D call: TRBD1 (5 bases). From germline, CDR1 is MDHEN and CDR2 SYDVKM. The ends were cut back, 3 bases at V and 5 bases at J, with 7 bases in the middle. The CDR3 has 12 residues. DNA of the CDR3: TGTGCCAGCAGTTTGCAGGGATATGGCTACACCTTC. Encoded protein: CASSLQGYGYTF.

V gene TRBV9 combines with J gene TRBJ1-1, with 9 bases aligning to TRBD1. V trimming: 4 bases; J trimming: 4 bases; junction bases outside the gene matches: 11. CDR3 length: 16 residues. Germline V gene sequence: CDR1 SGDLS, CDR2 YYNGEE. The CDR3 nucleotides read TGTGCCAGCAGCTACTCCGGGACAGGGTTGGGCACTGAAGCTTTCTTT. Translated, it gives CASSYSGTGLGTEAFF.

The chain links TRBV5-1 to TRBJ1-2; D uncertain. The germline V and J ends were trimmed by 0 bases and 8 bases, with 8 bases remaining between them. This CDR3 region has 12 residues. Germline V gives CDR1 SGHRS, CDR2 YFSETQ. CDR3 sequence reads: CASSLGAGGYTF. The CDR3 DNA reads TGCGCCAGCAGCTTGGGAGCGGGAGGCTACACCTTC.

This clone has just one count. This chain joins TRBV5-6 and TRBJ1-1, with D possibly matching TRBD1 (5 bases). Trimming took 1 base from V and 3 from J, leaving 10 bases between them. The V gene's germline CDR1 is SGHDT and CDR2 YYEEEE. The CDR3 has 14 amino acids. The CDR3 DNA reads as TGTGCCAGCAGCTTGATCGGGGGGGACACTGAAGCTTTCTTT. Translated, it gives CASSLIGGDTEAFF.

The chain employs TRBV5-1 and TRBJ2-3; 13 nucleotides align to TRBD2. The CDR3 sequence is 19 residues long. Germline V lookup: CDR1 SGHRS, CDR2 YFSETQ. J lost 0 bases, V lost 0 bases, and 7 bases had no gene match. The CDR3 DNA is TGCGCCAGCAGCTTGGCGATGGGACTAGCGGGAACTAGCACAGATACGCAGTATTTT. Its translation is CASSLAMGLAGTSTDTQYF.

This clone has just one count. The J gene is TRBJ2-1, the V gene TRBV18, with unresolved D. CDR3 length: 13 amino acids. From germline, CDR1 is KGHSH and CDR2 LQKENI. Trimming removed 5 bases from V and 5 bases from J, with 10 bases in between. The CDR3 reads CASSTGRDNEQFF. CDR3 nucleotide sequence: TGTGCCAGCTCAACTGGGCGTGACAATGAGCAGTTCTTC.

The chain is built from TRBV11-2 and TRBJ2-4; 8 nucleotides match TRBD2. The V gene's germline CDR1 is SGHAT and CDR2 FQNNGV. This CDR3 is 16 amino acids long. The ends lost 3 bases at V and 6 bases at J; junction bases unmatched: 10. In DNA form, the CDR3 reads TGTGCCAGCAGCTTCGGGTCTGGCGGGGGGAGAAACATTCAGTACTTC. It specifies CASSFGSGGGRNIQYF.

The chain combines TRBV14 with TRBJ1-1; tentative D call: TRBD1 (5 bases). Germline values: CDR1 SGHDN, CDR2 FVKESK. The CDR3 has 17 amino acids. The V gene lost 0 bases and the J gene lost 3 bases, with 17 bases spanning the gap. Here the CDR3 DNA reads TGTGCCAGCAGCCAAGATCACGGTCCAGGGCTGTACACTGAAGCTTTCTTT. Translated: CASSQDHGPGLYTEAFF.

V gene TRBV5-1 combines with J gene TRBJ1-4; TRBD1 matches 10 bases. CDR3 length equals 13 residues. Unmatched junction bases numbered 6, after V lost 8 bases and J lost 8 bases. Germline V gene sequence: CDR1 SGHRS, CDR2 YFSETQ. CDR3 in amino acids: CARGTGVTEKLFF. In nucleotides, the CDR3 is TGCGCCAGGGGGACAGGGGTTACCGAAAAACTGTTTTTT. Supplemented by reference TRBV5-1 and TRBJ1-4, the full variable domain reads KAGVTQTPRYLIKTRGQQVTLSCSPISGHRSVSWYQQTPGQGLQFLFEYFSETQRNKGNFPGRFSGRQFSNSRSEMNVSTLELGDSALYLCARGTGVTEKLFFGSGTQLSVL.

This clone was picked up one time. The chain couples TRBV7-8 to TRBJ1-6; weak D call: TRBD1 (5 bases). This CDR3 region has 14 residues. Trimming shortened V by 5 bases and J by 5 bases, and 10 bases separated the two germline ends. In germline, CDR1 is SGHVS, CDR2 FQNEAQ. CDR3 nucleotide sequence: TGTGCCAGCAGCCCGAGACAGAATAATTCACCCCTCCACTTT. Translation gives CASSPRQNNSPLHF. The full variable domain, its missing parts supplied by reference TRBV7-8 and TRBJ1-6, is GAGVSQSPRYKVAKRGQDVALRCDPISGHVSLFWYQQALGQGPEFLTYFQNEAQLDKSGLPSDRFFAERPEGSVSTLKIQRTQQEDSAVYLCASSPRQNNSPLHFGNGTRLTVT.

The chain recombines TRBV5-1 with TRBJ2-5; 8 bases match TRBD2. Germline V gives CDR1 SGHRS, CDR2 YFSETQ. This CDR3 region has 15 residues. V dropped 4 bases and J dropped 1; count of bases not matched to a gene: 6. The CDR3 region has the DNA TGCGCCAGCAGCGGCGGGGGGCAGATCCAAGAGACCCAGTACTTC. Amino acids: CASSGGGQIQETQYF.

The CDR3 DNA reads as TGCGCCAGCAGCACGGACTGGATTGGCGTTTCTAACTATGGCTACACCTTC. Translated, it gives CASSTDWIGVSNYGYTF. V gene TRBV4-1 combines with J gene TRBJ1-2, with D uncertain. The CDR3 covers 17 residues. Looked up from germline, CDR1 is MGHRA and CDR2 is YSYEKL. With 5 bases removed from V and 0 bases from J, the gap between germline ends came to 19 bases.

V gene TRBV28 combines with J gene TRBJ2-1; 8 bases align to TRBD1. The CDR3 extends over 15 amino acids. Per germline, CDR1 MDHEN and CDR2 SYDVKM. V shed 6 bases, J shed 5 bases, and the junction held 9 bases outside the gene matches. Here the CDR3 DNA reads TGTGCCAGCAGATCCCCCGGGACAGGAAACAATGAGCAGTTCTTC. Translated: CASRSPGTGNNEQFF. Filled out from reference TRBV28 and TRBJ2-1, the complete variable domain reads DVKVTQSSRYLVKRTGEKVFLECVQDMDHENMFWYRQDPGLGLRLIYFSYDVKMKEKGDIPEGYSVSREKKERFSLILESASTNQTSMYLCASRSPGTGNNEQFFGPGTRLTVL.